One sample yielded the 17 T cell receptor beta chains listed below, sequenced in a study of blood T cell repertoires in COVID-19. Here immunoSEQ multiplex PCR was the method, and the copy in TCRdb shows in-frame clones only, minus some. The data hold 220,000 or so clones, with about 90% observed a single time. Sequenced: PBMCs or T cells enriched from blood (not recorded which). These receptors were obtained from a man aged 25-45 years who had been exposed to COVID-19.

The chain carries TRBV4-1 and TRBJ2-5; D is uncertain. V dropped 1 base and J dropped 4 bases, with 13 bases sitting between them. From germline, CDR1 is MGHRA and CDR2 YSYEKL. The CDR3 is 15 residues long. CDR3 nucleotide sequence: TGCGCCAGCAGCCAAGCAATAGTAGATTCAGAGACCCAGTACTTC. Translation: CASSQAIVDSETQYF.

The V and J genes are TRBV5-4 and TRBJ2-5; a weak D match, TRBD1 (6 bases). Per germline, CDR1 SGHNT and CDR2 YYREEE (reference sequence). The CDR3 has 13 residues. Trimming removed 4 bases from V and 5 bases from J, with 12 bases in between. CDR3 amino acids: CASSIQGLETQYF. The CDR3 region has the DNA TGTGCCAGCAGCATCCAGGGGTTGGAGACCCAGTACTTC.

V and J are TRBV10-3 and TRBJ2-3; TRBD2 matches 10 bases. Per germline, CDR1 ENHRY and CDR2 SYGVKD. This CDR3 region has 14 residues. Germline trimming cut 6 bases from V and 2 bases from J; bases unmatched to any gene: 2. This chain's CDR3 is CAIRAGGVTDTQYF. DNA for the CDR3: TGTGCCATCAGAGCGGGGGGGGTCACAGATACGCAGTATTTT.

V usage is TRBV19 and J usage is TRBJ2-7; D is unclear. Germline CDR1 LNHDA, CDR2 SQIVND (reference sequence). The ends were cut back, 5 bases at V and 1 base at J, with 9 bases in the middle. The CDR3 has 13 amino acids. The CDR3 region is CASSYSLSYEQYF. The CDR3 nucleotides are TGTGCCAGTAGTTACAGTCTATCCTACGAGCAGTACTTC.

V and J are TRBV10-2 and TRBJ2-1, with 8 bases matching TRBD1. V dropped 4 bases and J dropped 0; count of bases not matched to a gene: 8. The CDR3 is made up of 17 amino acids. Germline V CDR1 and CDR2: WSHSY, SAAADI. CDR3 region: CASSVSRGLYSYNEQFF. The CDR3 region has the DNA TGCGCCAGCAGTGTGAGCAGGGGGCTATACTCCTACAATGAGCAGTTCTTC.

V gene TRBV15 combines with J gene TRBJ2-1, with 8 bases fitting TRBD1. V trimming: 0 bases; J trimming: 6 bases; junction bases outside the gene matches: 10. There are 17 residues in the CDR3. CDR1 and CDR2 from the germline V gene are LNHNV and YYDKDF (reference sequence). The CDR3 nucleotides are TGTGCCACCAGCAGAGATCTCTTGAGACAGGGGACCAATGAGCAGTTCTTC. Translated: CATSRDLLRQGTNEQFF.

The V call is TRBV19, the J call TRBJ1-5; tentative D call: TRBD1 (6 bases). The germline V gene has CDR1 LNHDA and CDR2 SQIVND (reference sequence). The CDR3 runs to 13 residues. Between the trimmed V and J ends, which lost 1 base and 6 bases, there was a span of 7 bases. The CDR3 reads CASSIVGAQPQHF. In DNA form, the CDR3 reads TGTGCCAGTAGTATAGTGGGGGCTCAGCCCCAGCATTTT.

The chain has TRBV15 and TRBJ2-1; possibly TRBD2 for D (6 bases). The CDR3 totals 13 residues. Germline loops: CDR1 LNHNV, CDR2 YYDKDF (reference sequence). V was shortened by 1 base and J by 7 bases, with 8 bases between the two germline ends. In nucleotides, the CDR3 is TGTGCCACCAGCAGAGTACTAGCTAATGAGCAGTTCTTC. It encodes CATSRVLANEQFF.

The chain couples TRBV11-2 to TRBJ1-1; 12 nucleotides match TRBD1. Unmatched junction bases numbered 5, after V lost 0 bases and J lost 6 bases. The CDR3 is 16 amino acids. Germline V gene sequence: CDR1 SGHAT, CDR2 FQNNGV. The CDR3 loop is CASSLEGQGARAEAFF. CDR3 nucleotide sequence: TGTGCCAGCAGCTTAGAGGGACAGGGGGCACGGGCTGAAGCTTTCTTT.

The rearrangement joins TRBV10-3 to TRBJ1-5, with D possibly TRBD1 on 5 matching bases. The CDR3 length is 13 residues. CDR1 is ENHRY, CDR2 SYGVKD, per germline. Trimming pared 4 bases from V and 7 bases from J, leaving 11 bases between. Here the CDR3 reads CAISALGEQPQHF. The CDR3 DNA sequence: TGTGCCATCAGTGCGCTAGGGGAACAGCCCCAGCATTTT.

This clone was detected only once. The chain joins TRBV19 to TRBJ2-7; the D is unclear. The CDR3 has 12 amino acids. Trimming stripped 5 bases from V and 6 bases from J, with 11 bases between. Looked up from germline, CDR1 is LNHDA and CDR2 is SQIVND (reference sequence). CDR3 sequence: CASSFPPGEQYF. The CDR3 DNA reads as TGTGCCAGTAGTTTCCCCCCGGGCGAGCAGTACTTC.

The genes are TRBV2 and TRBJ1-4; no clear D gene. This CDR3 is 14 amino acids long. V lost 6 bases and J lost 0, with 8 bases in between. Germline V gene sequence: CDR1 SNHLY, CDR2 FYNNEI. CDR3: CASSPSATNEKLFF. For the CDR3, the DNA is TGTGCCAGCAGCCCATCGGCAACTAATGAAAAACTGTTTTTT. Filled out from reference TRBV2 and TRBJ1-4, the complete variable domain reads EPEVTQTPSHQVTQMGQEVILRCVPISNHLYFYWYRQILGQKVEFLVSFYNNEISEKSEIFDDQFSVERPDGSNFTLKIRSTKLEDSAMYFCASSPSATNEKLFFGSGTQLSVL.

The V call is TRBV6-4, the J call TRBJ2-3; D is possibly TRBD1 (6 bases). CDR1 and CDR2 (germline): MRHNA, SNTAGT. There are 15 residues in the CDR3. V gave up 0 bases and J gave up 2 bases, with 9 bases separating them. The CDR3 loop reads CASSDSGHNTDTQYF. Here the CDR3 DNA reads TGTGCCAGCAGTGACTCGGGACACAACACAGATACGCAGTATTTT.

The CDR3 nucleotides read TGTGCCAGCAGCTTAGAATGGGGGGGTTCGGAAAACTATGGCTACACCTTC. Translated: CASSLEWGGSENYGYTF. The V gene is TRBV7-9, the J gene TRBJ1-2, with D perhaps TRBD1 (5 bases). CDR1 and CDR2 from the germline V gene are SEHNR and FQNEAQ (reference sequence). The CDR3 covers 17 residues. Trimming removed 1 base from V and 2 bases from J, with 17 bases in between.

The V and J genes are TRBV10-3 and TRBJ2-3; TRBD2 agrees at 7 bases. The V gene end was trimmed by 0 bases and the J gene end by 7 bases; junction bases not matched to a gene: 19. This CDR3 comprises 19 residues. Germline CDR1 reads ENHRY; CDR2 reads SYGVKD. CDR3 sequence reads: CAISESFVVAGRVGYTQYF. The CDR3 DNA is TGTGCCATCAGTGAGTCTTTCGTCGTAGCGGGCCGGGTAGGTTATACGCAGTATTTT.

CDR3 protein: CASSGGSYPGQETNYYEQYF. The CDR3 DNA sequence: TGCGCCAGCAGCGGGGGCTCTTATCCGGGACAGGAAACAAACTACTACGAGCAGTACTTC. V is TRBV5-1 and J is TRBJ2-7, with 8 bases that match TRBD1. The germline V gene has CDR1 SGHRS and CDR2 YFSETQ. Trimming at V came to 4 bases and at J to 3 bases, leaving 24 bases not matched to a gene. CDR3 length equals 20 residues.

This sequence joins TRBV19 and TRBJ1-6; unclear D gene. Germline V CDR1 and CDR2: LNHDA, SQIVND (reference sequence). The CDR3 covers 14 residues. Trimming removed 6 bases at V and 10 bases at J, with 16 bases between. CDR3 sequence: CASSPGFLGSPLHF. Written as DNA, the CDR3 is TGTGCCAGTAGCCCTGGCTTCCTGGGCTCACCCCTCCACTTT.